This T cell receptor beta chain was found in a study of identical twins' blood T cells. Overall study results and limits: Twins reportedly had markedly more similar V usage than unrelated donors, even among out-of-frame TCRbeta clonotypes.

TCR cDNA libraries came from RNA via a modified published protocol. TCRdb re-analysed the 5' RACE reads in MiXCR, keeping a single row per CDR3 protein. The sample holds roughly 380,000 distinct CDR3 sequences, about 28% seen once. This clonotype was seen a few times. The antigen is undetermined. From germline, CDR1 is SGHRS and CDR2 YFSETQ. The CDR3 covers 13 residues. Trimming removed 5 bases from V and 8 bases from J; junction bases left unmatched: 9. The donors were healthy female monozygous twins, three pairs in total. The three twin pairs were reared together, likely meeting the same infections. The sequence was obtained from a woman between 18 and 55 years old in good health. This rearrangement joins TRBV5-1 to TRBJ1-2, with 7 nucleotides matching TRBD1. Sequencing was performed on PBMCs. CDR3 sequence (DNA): TGCGCCAGCAGGTCTGACAGGGCCGGAGGCTACACCTTC. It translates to CASRSDRAGGYTF.